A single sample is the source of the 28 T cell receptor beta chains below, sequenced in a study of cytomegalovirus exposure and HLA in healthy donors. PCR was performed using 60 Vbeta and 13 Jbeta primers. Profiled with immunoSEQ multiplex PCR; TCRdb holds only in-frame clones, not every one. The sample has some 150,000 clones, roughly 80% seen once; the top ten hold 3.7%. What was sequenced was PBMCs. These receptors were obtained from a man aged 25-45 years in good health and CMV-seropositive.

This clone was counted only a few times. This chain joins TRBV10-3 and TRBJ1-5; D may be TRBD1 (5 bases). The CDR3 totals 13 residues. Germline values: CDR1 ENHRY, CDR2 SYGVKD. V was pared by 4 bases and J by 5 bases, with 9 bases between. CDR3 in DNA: TGTGCCATCAGTGCTCAGGGTGATCAGCCCCAGCATTTT. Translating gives CAISAQGDQPQHF.

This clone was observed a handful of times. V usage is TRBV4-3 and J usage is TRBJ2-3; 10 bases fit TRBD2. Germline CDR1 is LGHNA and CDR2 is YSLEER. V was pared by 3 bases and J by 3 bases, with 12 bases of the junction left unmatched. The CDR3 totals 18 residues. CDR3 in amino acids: CASSHLGGLAGVTDTQYF. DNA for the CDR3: TGCGCCAGCAGCCACCTGGGGGGTCTAGCGGGGGTTACAGATACGCAGTATTTT.

The CDR3: CASIGLAGDTQYF. CDR3 bases: TGTGCCAGTATAGGGCTAGCGGGGGATACGCAGTATTTT. The chain couples TRBV19 to TRBJ2-3; 9 bases are a match to TRBD2. The CDR3 contains 13 residues. CDR1 and CDR2 from the germline V gene are LNHDA and SQIVND (reference sequence). Trimming took 7 bases from V and 6 from J; bases not matched to a gene: 5.

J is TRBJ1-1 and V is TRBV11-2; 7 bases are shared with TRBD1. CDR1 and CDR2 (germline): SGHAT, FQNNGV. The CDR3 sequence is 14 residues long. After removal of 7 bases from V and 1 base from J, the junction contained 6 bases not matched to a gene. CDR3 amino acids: CASNQGDWNTEAFF. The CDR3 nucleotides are TGTGCCAGCAATCAGGGGGATTGGAACACTGAAGCTTTCTTT.

DNA of the CDR3: TGTGCCTGGAGAAAAGGGGACAGGTTGTTGGACACCGGGGAGCTGTTTTTT. This encodes CAWRKGDRLLDTGELFF. This rearrangement joins TRBV30 to TRBJ2-2; TRBD1 agrees at 8 bases. The germline V gene has CDR1 GTSNPN and CDR2 SVGIG (reference sequence). V shed 3 bases and J 3 bases; nucleotides not matched to a gene: 12. The CDR3 is made up of 17 amino acids.

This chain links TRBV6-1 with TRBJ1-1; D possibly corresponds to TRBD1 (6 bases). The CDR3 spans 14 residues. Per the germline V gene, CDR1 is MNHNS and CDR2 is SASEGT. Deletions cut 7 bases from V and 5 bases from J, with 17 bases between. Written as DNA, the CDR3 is TGTGCCAGCACGCTAGAGGGGGTGAGGACTGAAGCTTTCTTT. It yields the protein CASTLEGVRTEAFF.

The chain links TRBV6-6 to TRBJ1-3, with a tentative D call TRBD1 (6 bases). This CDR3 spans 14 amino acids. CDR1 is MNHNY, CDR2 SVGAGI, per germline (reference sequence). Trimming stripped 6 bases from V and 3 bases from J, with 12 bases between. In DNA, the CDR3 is TGTGCCAGCAGCGGACAGCTAAATGGAAACACCATATATTTT. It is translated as CASSGQLNGNTIYF.

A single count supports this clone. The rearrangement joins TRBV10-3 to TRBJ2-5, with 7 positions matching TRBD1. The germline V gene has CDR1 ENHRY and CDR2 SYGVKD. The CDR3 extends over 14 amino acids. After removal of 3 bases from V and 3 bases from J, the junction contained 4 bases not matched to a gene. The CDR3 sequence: CAISDEGAEETQYF. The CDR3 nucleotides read TGTGCCATCAGTGACGAGGGGGCCGAAGAGACCCAGTACTTC.

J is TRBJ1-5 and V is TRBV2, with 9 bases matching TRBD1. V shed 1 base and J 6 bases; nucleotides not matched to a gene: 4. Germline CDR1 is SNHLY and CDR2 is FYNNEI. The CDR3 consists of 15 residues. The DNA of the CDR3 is TGTGCCAGCAGTGAAGGGGGACAGGGTAGTCAGCCCCAGCATTTT. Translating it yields CASSEGGQGSQPQHF.

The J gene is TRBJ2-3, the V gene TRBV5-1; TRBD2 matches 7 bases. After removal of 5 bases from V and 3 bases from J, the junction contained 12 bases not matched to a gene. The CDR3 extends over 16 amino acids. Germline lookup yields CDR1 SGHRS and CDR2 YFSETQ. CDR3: CASRRSSTSPTDTQYF. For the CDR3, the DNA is TGCGCCAGCAGGAGATCATCGACTAGCCCTACAGATACGCAGTATTTT.

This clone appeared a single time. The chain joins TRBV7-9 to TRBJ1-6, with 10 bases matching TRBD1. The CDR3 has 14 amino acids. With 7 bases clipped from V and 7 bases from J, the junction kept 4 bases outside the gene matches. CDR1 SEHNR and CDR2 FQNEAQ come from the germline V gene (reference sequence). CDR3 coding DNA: TGTGCCAGCACCTCGACAGGGGGCAATTCACCCCTCCACTTT. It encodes CASTSTGGNSPLHF.

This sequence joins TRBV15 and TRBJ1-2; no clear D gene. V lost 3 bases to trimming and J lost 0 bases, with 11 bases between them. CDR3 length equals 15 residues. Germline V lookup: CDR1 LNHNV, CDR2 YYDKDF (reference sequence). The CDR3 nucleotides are TGTGCCACCAGCAGGGAGGGCAGGACTAACTATGGCTACACCTTC. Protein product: CATSREGRTNYGYTF.

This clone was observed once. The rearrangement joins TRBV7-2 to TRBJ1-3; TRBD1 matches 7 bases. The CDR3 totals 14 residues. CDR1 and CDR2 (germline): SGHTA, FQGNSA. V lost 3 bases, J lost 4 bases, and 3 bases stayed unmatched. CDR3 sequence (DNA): TGTGCCAGCAGCTTTGACAGGGTCGGAAACACCATATATTTT. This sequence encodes CASSFDRVGNTIYF.

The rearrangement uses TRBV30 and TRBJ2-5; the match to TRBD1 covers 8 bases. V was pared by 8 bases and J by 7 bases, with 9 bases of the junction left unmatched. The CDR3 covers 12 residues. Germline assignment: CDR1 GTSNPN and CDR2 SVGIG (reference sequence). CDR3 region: CAGQGGGGTQYF. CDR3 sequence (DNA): TGTGCCGGACAGGGTGGTGGGGGGACCCAGTACTTC.

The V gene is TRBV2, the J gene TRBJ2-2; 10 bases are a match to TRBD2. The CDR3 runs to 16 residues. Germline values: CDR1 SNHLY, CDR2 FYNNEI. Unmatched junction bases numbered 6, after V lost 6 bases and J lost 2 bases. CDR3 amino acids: CASRTAGGPNTGELFF. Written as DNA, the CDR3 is TGTGCCAGCAGGACAGCGGGGGGGCCCAACACCGGGGAGCTGTTTTTT.

The CDR3 DNA reads as TGTGCCAGCAGCTATTACGGAGATACGCAGTATTTT. Protein: CASSYYGDTQYF. The genes are TRBV7-2 and TRBJ2-3; D is unclear. This CDR3 is 12 amino acids long. The germline V gene encodes CDR1 SGHTA and CDR2 FQGNSA. V lost 4 bases and J 5 bases, leaving 7 bases between the germline ends.

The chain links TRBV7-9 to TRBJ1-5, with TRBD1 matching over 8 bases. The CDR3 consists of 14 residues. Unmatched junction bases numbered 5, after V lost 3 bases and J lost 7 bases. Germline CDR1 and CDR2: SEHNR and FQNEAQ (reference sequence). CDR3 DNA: TGTGCCAGCAGCTTGGACAGGGCTAGACAGCCCCAGCATTTT. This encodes CASSLDRARQPQHF.

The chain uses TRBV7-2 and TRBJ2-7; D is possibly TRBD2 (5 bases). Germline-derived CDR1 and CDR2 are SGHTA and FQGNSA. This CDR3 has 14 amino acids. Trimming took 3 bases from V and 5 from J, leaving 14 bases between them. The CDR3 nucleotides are TGTGCCAGCAGCTTCTACGGAGGAGGCCACGAGCAGTACTTC. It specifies CASSFYGGGHEQYF.

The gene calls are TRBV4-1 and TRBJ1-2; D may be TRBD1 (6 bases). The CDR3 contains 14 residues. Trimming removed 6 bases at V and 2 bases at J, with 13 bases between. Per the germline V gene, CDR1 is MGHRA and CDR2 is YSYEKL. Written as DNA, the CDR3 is TGCGCCAGCAGTCATCAAACAGGGAACTATGGCTACACCTTC. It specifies CASSHQTGNYGYTF.

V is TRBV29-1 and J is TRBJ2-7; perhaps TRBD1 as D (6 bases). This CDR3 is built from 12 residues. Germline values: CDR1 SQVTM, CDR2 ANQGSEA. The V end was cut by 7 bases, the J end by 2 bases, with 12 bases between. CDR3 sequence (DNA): TGCAGCGCCAGGACAGTAACCTACGAGCAGTACTTC. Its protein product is CSARTVTYEQYF.

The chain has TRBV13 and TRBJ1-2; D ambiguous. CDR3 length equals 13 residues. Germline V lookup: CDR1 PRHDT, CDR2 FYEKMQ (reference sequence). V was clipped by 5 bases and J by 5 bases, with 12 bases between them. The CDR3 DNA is TGTGCCAGCAGCACAGAAGGCCATTATGGCTACACCTTC. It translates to CASSTEGHYGYTF.

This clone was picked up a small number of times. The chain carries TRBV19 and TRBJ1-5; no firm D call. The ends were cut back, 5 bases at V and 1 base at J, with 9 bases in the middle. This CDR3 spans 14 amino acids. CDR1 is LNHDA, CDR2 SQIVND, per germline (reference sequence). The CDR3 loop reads CASSEVSSNQPQHF. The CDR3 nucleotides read TGTGCCAGTAGTGAGGTCTCCAGCAATCAGCCCCAGCATTTT.

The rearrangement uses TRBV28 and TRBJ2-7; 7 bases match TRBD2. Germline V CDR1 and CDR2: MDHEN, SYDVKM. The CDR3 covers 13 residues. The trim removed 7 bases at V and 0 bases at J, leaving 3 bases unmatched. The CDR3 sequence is CASTGTNSYEQYF. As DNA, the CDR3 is TGTGCCAGCACCGGGACTAACTCCTACGAGCAGTACTTC.

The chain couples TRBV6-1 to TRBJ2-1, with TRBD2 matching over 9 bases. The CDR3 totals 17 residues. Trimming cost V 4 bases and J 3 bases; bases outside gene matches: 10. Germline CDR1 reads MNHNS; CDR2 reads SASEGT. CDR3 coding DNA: TGTGCCAGCAGTGGGGAGTTAGCGGGGGAGCTCTACAATGAGCAGTTCTTC. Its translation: CASSGELAGELYNEQFF.

Here the CDR3 DNA reads TGTGCCAGCAGCACCTTGGGACAGAACCCTATATATGGCTACACCTTC. Translation: CASSTLGQNPIYGYTF. The chain combines TRBV7-2 with TRBJ1-2, with 7 bases lining up with TRBD1. This CDR3 contains 16 residues. J gave up 5 bases and V 5 bases, and 14 bases lay outside the gene matches. CDR1 and CDR2 (germline): SGHTA, FQGNSA.

This CDR3 reads CASSLGGLAGGRETQYF. The CDR3 DNA reads as TGTGCCAGCAGCTTAGGAGGGCTAGCGGGGGGGCGAGAGACCCAGTACTTC. The chain is built from TRBV11-2 and TRBJ2-5; 12 nucleotides line up with TRBD2. Trimming cost V 1 base and J 4 bases; bases outside gene matches: 7. CDR1 and CDR2 (germline): SGHAT, FQNNGV. This CDR3 is 17 amino acids long.

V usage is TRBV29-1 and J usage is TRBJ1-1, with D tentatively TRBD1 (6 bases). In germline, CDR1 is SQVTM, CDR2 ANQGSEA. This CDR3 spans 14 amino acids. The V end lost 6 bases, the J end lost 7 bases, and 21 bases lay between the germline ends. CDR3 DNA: TGCAGCGTCCAACAGAGGGGGGGCGCCGGTGAAGCTTTCTTT. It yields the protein CSVQQRGGAGEAFF.

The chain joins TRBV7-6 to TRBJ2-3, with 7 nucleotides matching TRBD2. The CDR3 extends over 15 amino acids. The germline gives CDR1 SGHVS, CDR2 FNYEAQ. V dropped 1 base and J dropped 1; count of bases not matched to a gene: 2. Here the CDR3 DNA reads TGTGCCAGCAGCTTAGGCGGGGGTGGCACAGATACGCAGTATTTT. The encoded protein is CASSLGGGGTDTQYF. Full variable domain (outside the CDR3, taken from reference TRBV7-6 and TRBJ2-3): GAGVSQSPRYKVTKRGQDVALRCDPISGHVSLYWYRQALGQGPEFLTYFNYEAQQDKSGLPNDRFSAERPEGSISTLTIQRTEQRDSAMYRCASSLGGGGTDTQYFGPGTRLTVL.